This T cell receptor (beta chain) was sequenced in a study of blood T cell repertoires in COVID-19 (TCRdb year 2020). With regard to the full study: Collaborator samples came from the United States, Italy and Spain and covered acute and convalescent phases of COVID-19. The samples were drawn from the first 160 participants of the ongoing ImmuneRACE study and from 950 to 1,500 subjects provided by 6 global collaborators. Subjects who had been exposed to COVID-19, were actively infected with it, or had recovered from it provided the deeply sampled blood TCRbeta repertoires that made up the dataset. The material from the prospective study consisted of cDNA or gDNA derived from T cells, B-cell-depleted T cells, or PBMCs. Where available, HLA class I and class II types were obtained from metadata supplied by the sample provider rather than from assay-based typing. The sample metadata nearly always contained a de-identified subject ID, COVID-19 status, age in years and sex. The repertoires were released in a freely available public database meant as a resource for research on the immune response to SARS-CoV-2.

Results the study describes overall, beyond this receptor: The amount of clinical and demographic metadata varied by source and participant and was provided uncurated.

The immunoSEQ Assay, a bias-controlled multiplex PCR, was used to amplify TCRbeta CDR3 regions from genomic DNA. The study's own analysis went as follows. Within the assay, amplification of reference gene primers was used to estimate how many nucleated cells each sample contained. To quantify the absolute abundance of each unique TCRbeta CDR3 rearrangement, sequence reads were collapsed and filtered. For each sample, productive Simpson clonality was calculated as the square root of Simpson's diversity index over productive rearrangements. This immuneACCESS table, as held by TCRdb, lists in-frame sequences with V and J called but not all clones. Of the missing ones, under half trace to an unresolved V gene in checked studies; the others have no known cause. The DNA gave D and trimming, while V, J and clone size come from that table. The sample table lists some 100,000 clones, around 90% of them with a count of one. Approximately 7.7% of the sample goes to the ten largest clones.

The CDR3, from cysteine to phenylalanine, totals 11 residues. Left in the record is the CDR3 DNA by itself, 33 bases read in frame from the first base. CDR1 and CDR2, looked up from the germline V gene, are SQVTM and ANQGSEA. V is clipped by 7 bases and J by 4 bases, and the sequence between their germline boundaries is 10 bases long. Remarks on this clone: This receptor's antigen is unknown. Per-nucleotide qualities are absent, and no much larger clonotype sits a single base away.

The collaborating institutions used their own protocols to collect whole blood in K2EDTA tubes. For TCRbeta analysis, collaborator samples were shipped as frozen whole blood, as isolated PBMCs, or as DNA extracted from either sample type. This TCR was recovered from a human donor in a cohort sampled during active COVID-19. The specimen was peripheral blood. The sequence links TRBV29-1 to TRBJ2-5, with an unclear D gene assignment. The nucleotide sequence reads TGCAGCGCCGTGGAGTCAGAGACCCAGTACTTC. This encodes CSAVESETQYF.